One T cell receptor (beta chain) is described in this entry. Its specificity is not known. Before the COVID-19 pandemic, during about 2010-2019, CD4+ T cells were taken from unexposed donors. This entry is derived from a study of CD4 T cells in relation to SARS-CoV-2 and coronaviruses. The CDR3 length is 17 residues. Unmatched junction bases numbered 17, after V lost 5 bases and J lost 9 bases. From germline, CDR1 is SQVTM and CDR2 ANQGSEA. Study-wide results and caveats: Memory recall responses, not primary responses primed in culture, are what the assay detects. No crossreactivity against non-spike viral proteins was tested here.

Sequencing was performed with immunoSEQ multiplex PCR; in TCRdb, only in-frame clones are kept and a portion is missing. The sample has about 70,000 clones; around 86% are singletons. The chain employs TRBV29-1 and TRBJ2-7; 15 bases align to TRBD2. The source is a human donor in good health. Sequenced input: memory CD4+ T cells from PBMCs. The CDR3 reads CSVLGLAGGRDLVGQYF. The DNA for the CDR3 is TGCAGCGTTCTGGGACTAGCGGGGGGCCGGGATCTCGTCGGGCAGTACTTC.